This T cell receptor beta chain was identified in a study of blood T cell repertoires in COVID-19. Study context: Sites across the United States, Italy and Spain contributed samples from acute and convalescent COVID-19. PBMCs, B-cell-depleted T cells, or T cells were the source of the cDNA or gDNA that made up the material.

TCRdb's table, derived via immunoSEQ multiplex PCR, lists solely in-frame clones and lacks some. The data contain around 90,000 clones, about 80% of them singletons. Germline lookup yields CDR1 ENHRY and CDR2 SYGVKD. This CDR3 region has 12 residues. V was clipped by 1 base and J by 10 bases, with 8 bases between them. This sequence joins TRBV10-3 and TRBJ2-1; D not certain. This receptor was taken from a human donor in a cohort sampled during active COVID-19. Input material: peripheral blood. The CDR3 loop reads CAISEYRAEQFF. In DNA form, the CDR3 reads TGTGCCATCAGTGAGTATAGAGCCGAGCAGTTCTTC.